The next 28 T cell receptor beta chains were all read from a single sample in a study of patients and donors after allogeneic stem cell transplantation. Via MiXCR, TCRdb re-called the RT-PCR reads, giving one row per CDR3 protein. The profile shows some 200,000 distinct CDR3 sequences, about 40% of them singletons. The sequenced sample consisted of blood, either unsorted or a sorted T cell fraction (not recorded which). All receptors come from a human donor who was either an allogeneic HSCT recipient or a stem cell or donor lymphocyte infusion donor (not recorded which). It is not recorded whose cells these are; they may come from a transplant donor.

This clonotype was observed a few times. This chain joins TRBV6-2 or TRBV6-3 and TRBJ1-2, with TRBD1 as a possible D gene (6 bases). CDR1 MNHEY and CDR2 SVGEGT come from the germline V gene. The CDR3 is made up of 15 amino acids. Between the trimmed V and J ends, which lost 6 bases and 2 bases, there was a span of 16 bases. The CDR3 protein is CASSLRQGLNYGYTF. As DNA, the CDR3 is TGTGCCAGCAGCTTACGTCAGGGGCTGAACTATGGCTACACCTTC.

The V and J genes are TRBV7-2 and TRBJ2-5; D is ambiguous. This CDR3 has 15 residues. Trimming took off 1 base at V and 1 base at J, with 10 bases between the two ends. The V gene's germline CDR1 is SGHTA and CDR2 FQGNSA. The CDR3 spells CASSLVGRPQETQYF. CDR3 coding DNA: TGTGCCAGCAGCTTAGTCGGGCGGCCCCAAGAGACCCAGTACTTC.

V and J are TRBV28 and TRBJ2-3, with D tentatively TRBD1 or TRBD2 (5 bases each). This CDR3 region has 16 residues. Trimming removed 3 bases at V and 4 bases at J, with 17 bases between. Looked up from germline, CDR1 is MDHEN and CDR2 is SYDVKM. The CDR3 region has the DNA TGTGCCAGCAGTTTCCCACAAGGGAGAGGGGCAGATACGCAGTATTTT. It is translated as CASSFPQGRGADTQYF.

This chain connects TRBV28 to TRBJ2-7; TRBD1 matches at 7 bases. V trimming: 6 bases; J trimming: 5 bases; junction bases outside the gene matches: 7. Germline CDR1 reads MDHEN; CDR2 reads SYDVKM. CDR3 length equals 13 residues. CDR3 residues: CASRETGDNEQYF. The CDR3, as DNA: TGTGCCAGCAGAGAAACAGGGGACAACGAGCAGTACTTC.

The chain couples TRBV11-2 to TRBJ2-1; D is ambiguous. Trimming pared 3 bases from V and 5 bases from J, leaving 14 bases between. CDR3 length: 15 amino acids. CDR1 SGHAT and CDR2 FQNNGV come from the germline V gene. This CDR3 reads CASSFRVGYNNEQFF. The CDR3 DNA follows: TGTGCCAGCAGCTTTCGGGTTGGTTACAACAATGAGCAGTTCTTC.

The rearrangement uses TRBV5-1 and TRBJ1-4, with 9 bases that match TRBD1. This CDR3 has 12 residues. V shed 4 bases and J 11 bases; nucleotides not matched to a gene: 3. CDR1 SGHRS and CDR2 YFSETQ come from the germline V gene. CDR3 in amino acids: CASSPGQGKLFF. DNA for the CDR3: TGCGCCAGCAGCCCGGGACAGGGTAAACTGTTTTTT. Complete variable domain (other parts from reference TRBV5-1 and TRBJ1-4): KAGVTQTPRYLIKTRGQQVTLSCSPISGHRSVSWYQQTPGQGLQFLFEYFSETQRNKGNFPGRFSGRQFSNSRSEMNVSTLELGDSALYLCASSPGQGKLFFGSGTQLSVL.

The V call is TRBV15, the J call TRBJ1-1, with D unresolved. This CDR3 comprises 14 residues. Germline V gene sequence: CDR1 LNHNV, CDR2 YYDKDF (reference sequence). Trimming pared 0 bases from V and 1 base from J, leaving 6 bases between. The CDR3 spells CATSRDLSNTEAFF. CDR3 in DNA: TGTGCCACCAGCAGAGATCTATCGAACACTGAAGCTTTCTTT.

This chain joins TRBV5-8 and TRBJ2-3; D remains ambiguous. The CDR3 has 11 amino acids. Germline V CDR1 and CDR2: SGHTS, YDEGEE. Trimming left V 4 bases short and J 13 bases short, with 13 bases between. CDR3 bases: TGTGCCAGCAGCGGTGGAATGATCGAGTATTTT. Translation: CASSGGMIEYF.

This chain joins TRBV12-3 or TRBV12-4 and TRBJ1-1, with 9 bases identical to TRBD1. J gave up 3 bases and V 6 bases, and 11 bases lay outside the gene matches. The CDR3 extends over 16 amino acids. CDR3 in DNA: TGTGCCAGCAGACTTACAGGGGGCGCACCGTACACTGAAGCTTTCTTT. It is translated as CASRLTGGAPYTEAFF.

The chain carries TRBV5-1 and TRBJ2-1; D uncertain. The V end was cut by 3 bases, the J end by 8 bases, with 6 bases between. Germline V gene sequence: CDR1 SGHRS, CDR2 YFSETQ. This CDR3 is 11 amino acids long. The CDR3 sequence is CASSYFDEQFF. In DNA form, the CDR3 reads TGCGCCAGCAGCTACTTTGATGAGCAGTTCTTC.

The table lists this clonotype with a few counts. The chain has TRBV27 and TRBJ1-1; D perhaps matches TRBD1 (6 bases). The V gene's germline CDR1 is MNHEY and CDR2 SMNVEV (reference sequence). The CDR3 runs 15 residues. Deletions cut 2 bases from V and 3 bases from J, with 13 bases between. The CDR3 DNA is TGTGCCAGCAGTTTAGGCCAGGGGAGGGACACTGAAGCTTTCTTT. Protein product: CASSLGQGRDTEAFF.

V gene TRBV4-3 combines with J gene TRBJ2-1, with D perhaps TRBD1 (5 bases). The length of the CDR3 is 13 residues. CDR1 and CDR2 from the germline V gene are LGHNA and YSLEER. Trimming removed 0 bases from V and 7 bases from J, with 7 bases in between. The CDR3 here is CASSQDAGNEQFF. For the CDR3, the DNA is TGCGCCAGCAGCCAAGACGCAGGGAATGAGCAGTTCTTC.

The chain carries TRBV2 and TRBJ2-3; 11 bases are a match to TRBD2. The trim removed 7 bases at V and 3 bases at J, leaving 6 bases unmatched. The CDR3 extends over 15 amino acids. CDR1 is SNHLY, CDR2 FYNNEI, per germline. CDR3 in amino acids: CASIFSGRGTDTQYF. The CDR3 DNA reads TGTGCCAGCATCTTTAGCGGGAGGGGAACAGATACGCAGTATTTT.

The chain is built from TRBV10-3 and TRBJ1-4, with unresolved D. Germline V gene sequence: CDR1 ENHRY, CDR2 SYGVKD. Trimming took 2 bases from V and 10 from J, leaving 11 bases between them. The CDR3 loop spans 13 amino acids. The CDR3 loop reads CAISEPPLGKLFF. In DNA form, the CDR3 reads TGTGCCATCAGTGAGCCACCGTTGGGAAAACTGTTTTTT.

The chain employs TRBV28 and TRBJ1-1; D is perhaps TRBD1 (5 bases). V lost 6 bases, J lost 5 bases, and 7 bases lay in between. Per the germline V gene, CDR1 is MDHEN and CDR2 is SYDVKM. The CDR3 contains 11 residues. The CDR3 spells CASRYRTEAFF. The CDR3 DNA reads TGTGCCAGCAGATACAGGACTGAAGCTTTCTTT.

This chain uses TRBV5-6 with TRBJ1-1; D ambiguous. CDR1 is SGHDT and CDR2 is YYEEEE in the germline V gene. The CDR3 runs to 14 residues. Trimming shortened V by 4 bases and J by 0 bases, and 10 bases separated the two germline ends. The CDR3 reads CASSPSSLNTEAFF. CDR3 coding DNA: TGTGCCAGCAGCCCTAGTAGTCTGAACACTGAAGCTTTCTTT.

V usage is TRBV7-3 and J usage is TRBJ1-1; D call uncertain. V gave up 2 bases and J gave up 2 bases, with 6 bases separating them. CDR1 is SGHTA, CDR2 FQGTGA, per germline. The CDR3 spans 13 residues. The CDR3 here is CASSLADNTEAFF. DNA for the CDR3: TGTGCCAGCAGCTTAGCGGACAACACTGAAGCTTTCTTT.

V and J are TRBV20-1 and TRBJ1-1, with D possibly TRBD1 on 5 matching bases. V was shortened by 0 bases and J by 2 bases, with 10 bases between the two germline ends. CDR3 length equals 14 residues. Germline assignment: CDR1 DFQATT and CDR2 SNEGSKA (reference sequence). The CDR3, as DNA: TGCAGTGCTAGAGATCGCAGGACAAACACTGAAGCTTTCTTT. This translates into CSARDRRTNTEAFF.

This clonotype occurred a few times. The chain has TRBV5-1 and TRBJ2-1; 9 bases fit TRBD2. The V and J ends lost 2 bases and 0 bases, in that order; junction bases with no gene match: 3. Germline CDR1 and CDR2: SGHRS and YFSETQ. The CDR3 totals 16 residues. The CDR3 is CASSFGLASSYNEQFF. DNA of the CDR3: TGCGCCAGCAGCTTCGGACTAGCGAGCTCCTACAATGAGCAGTTCTTC.

In this sample, this clonotype turned up a few times. The V gene is TRBV30, the J gene TRBJ1-3; D unclear. V lost 4 bases and J 0 bases, leaving 10 bases between the germline ends. The CDR3 contains 14 residues. Germline V lookup: CDR1 GTSNPN, CDR2 SVGIG (reference sequence). DNA of the CDR3: TGTGCCTGGAACCACGTGAGCTCTGGAAACACCATATATTTT. Amino acid sequence: CAWNHVSSGNTIYF.

The rearrangement joins TRBV12-3 or TRBV12-4 to TRBJ2-5; 9 bases agree with TRBD2. With 5 bases clipped from V and 4 bases from J, the junction kept 14 bases outside the gene matches. CDR3 size: 17 residues. The CDR3 DNA sequence: TGTGCCAGCAGTGCCAGACTAGCGGAGGGAGGTTTAGAGACCCAGTACTTC. Translated: CASSARLAEGGLETQYF.

The sample holds a few counts of this clonotype. The CDR3 nucleotides read TGTGCCAGCAGCCTCGGACCCCTTAATAATTCACCCCTCCACTTT. Protein sequence: CASSLGPLNNSPLHF. This sequence joins TRBV7-2 and TRBJ1-6; D not resolved. The CDR3 spans 15 residues. With 5 bases removed from V and 5 bases from J, the gap between germline ends came to 13 bases. CDR1 is SGHTA, CDR2 FQGNSA, per germline.

The rearrangement links TRBV4-2 to TRBJ2-1, with TRBD2 as a possible D gene (5 bases). Trimming took 2 bases from V and 5 from J, leaving 13 bases between them. The CDR3 covers 15 residues. CDR1 and CDR2 (germline): LGHNA, YNFKEQ. The CDR3 sequence is CASSQPDSTNNEQFF. DNA of the CDR3: TGTGCCAGCAGCCAACCGGACTCCACCAACAATGAGCAGTTCTTC.

In this sample, this clonotype turned up a few times. The CDR3 nucleotides are TGTGCCAGCAGCTTGGACAGGGGAGCTGCAGATACGCAGTATTTT. Amino acid sequence: CASSLDRGAADTQYF. This rearrangement joins TRBV6-5 to TRBJ2-3, with 9 bases matching TRBD1. Germline CDR1 MNHEY, CDR2 SVGAGI. The CDR3 contains 15 residues. V trimming: 6 bases; J trimming: 4 bases; junction bases outside the gene matches: 8.

The CDR3 protein is CASSPNGPAGLYGYTF. The DNA for the CDR3 is TGTGCCAGCAGCCCAAATGGACCGGCAGGGCTCTATGGCTACACCTTC. The gene calls are TRBV9 and TRBJ1-2; tentative D call: TRBD1 (5 bases). The germline V and J ends were trimmed by 4 bases and 4 bases, with 20 bases remaining between them. Germline values: CDR1 SGDLS, CDR2 YYNGEE. This CDR3 is built from 16 residues.

This clonotype was counted a few times. J is TRBJ1-6 and V is TRBV12-3 or TRBV12-4; a weak D match, TRBD1 (6 bases). The CDR3 extends over 14 amino acids. The V end was cut by 2 bases, the J end by 8 bases, with 10 bases between. The CDR3 is CASSLTRGDSPLHF. CDR3 DNA sequence: TGTGCCAGCAGTTTAACCAGGGGCGATTCACCCCTCCACTTT.

The CDR3 here is CASSTGATKGDEQFF. CDR3 DNA sequence: TGCGCCAGCAGTACGGGGGCCACTAAAGGGGATGAGCAGTTCTTC. J is TRBJ2-1 and V is TRBV5-1; D tentatively fits TRBD1 or TRBD2 (6 bases each). Trimming removed 5 bases from V and 8 bases from J, with 20 bases in between. CDR1 and CDR2 from the germline V gene are SGHRS and YFSETQ. CDR3 size: 15 residues.

This chain joins TRBV15 and TRBJ1-2; 9 nucleotides align to TRBD1. This CDR3 comprises 15 residues. CDR1 and CDR2 from the germline V gene are LNHNV and YYDKDF (reference sequence). Trimming at V came to 5 bases and at J to 3 bases, leaving 7 bases not matched to a gene. CDR3 amino acids: CATSFGRTGDYGYTF. CDR3 in DNA: TGTGCCACCAGCTTCGGCCGGACAGGGGACTATGGCTACACCTTC.